This paragraph covers one T cell receptor beta chain sequence. Generated by immunoSEQ multiplex PCR, the TCRdb table keeps only in-frame clones and is missing some. The sample lists about 100,000 clones; around 83% were seen once. This specimen comes from a study of T cell clones after liver transplantation. The CDR3 has 15 amino acids. Germline V CDR1 and CDR2: MDHEN, SYDVKM. The V gene lost 5 bases and the J gene lost 3 bases, with 14 bases spanning the gap. Source: CD4+ T cells from blood, taken before liver transplant. The V call is TRBV28, the J call TRBJ1-5; D may be TRBD1 (6 bases). This TCR came from a human donor who received a liver transplant. DNA for the CDR3: TGTGCCAGCAGTCTCGGGGGCAGGCCCAATCAGCCCCAGCATTTT. It translates to CASSLGGRPNQPQHF.